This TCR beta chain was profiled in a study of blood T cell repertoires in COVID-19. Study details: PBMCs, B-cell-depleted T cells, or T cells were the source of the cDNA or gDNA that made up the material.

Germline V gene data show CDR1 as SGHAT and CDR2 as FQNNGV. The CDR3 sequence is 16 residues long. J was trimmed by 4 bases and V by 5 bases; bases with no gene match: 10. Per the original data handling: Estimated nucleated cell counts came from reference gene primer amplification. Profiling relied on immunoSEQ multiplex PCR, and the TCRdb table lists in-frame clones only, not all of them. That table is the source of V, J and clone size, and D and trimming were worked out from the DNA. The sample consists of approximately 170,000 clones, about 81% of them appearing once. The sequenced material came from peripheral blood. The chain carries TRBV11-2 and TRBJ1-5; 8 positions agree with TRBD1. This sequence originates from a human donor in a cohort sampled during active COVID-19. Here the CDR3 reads CASSMGTGGKNQPQHF. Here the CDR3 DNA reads TGTGCCAGCAGCATGGGGACAGGCGGAAAGAATCAGCCCCAGCATTTT.